This T cell receptor beta chain was retrieved from a study of T cell responses to AZD1222 COVID-19 vaccine. Across the whole study: Second-dose groups at about 4 or about 12 weeks were pooled. Study-wide results and limits: At study baseline, merely several AZD1222 recipients were seropositive. Clonal diversity was possibly underestimated, and the donors were mostly white British, with more females. Unmutated variant regions are reportedly targeted by nearly half of spike-specific TCRs.

Comments on this clone: Its antigen is unidentified.

Clones were sequenced by immunoSEQ multiplex PCR, and TCRdb holds only the in-frame ones, with some missing. The table includes just over 65,000 clones, roughly 87% detected once. The V gene lost 2 bases and the J gene lost 10 bases, with 9 bases spanning the gap. The CDR3 loop spans 12 amino acids. Germline CDR1 is LNHDA and CDR2 is SQIVND (reference sequence). The source is an adult in good health. The rearrangement uses TRBV19 and TRBJ2-1, with D perhaps matching TRBD2 (6 bases). The specimen comprised peripheral blood, sampled on day 0 of AZD1222 vaccination. CDR3: CASSILAGEQFF. The CDR3 nucleotides read TGTGCCAGTAGTATATTGGCGGGGGAGCAGTTCTTC.